This T cell receptor beta chain was retrieved from a study of blood T cells in healthy people across ages. Those donating, healthy Caucasian individuals from Russia, were aged roughly 6 to 100. With regard to this clonotype: At one end, the junction sequence differs from germline, possibly due to a read error.

A second PCR, run for about 6 to 11 cycles, used a sample-barcoded 5' primer plus a J-beta primer mix. Carrying 12 random nucleotides, a template-switch adaptor labeled each individual cDNA molecule. TCRdb ran MiXCR on the 5' RACE reads and lists one entry per CDR3 protein. The data contain about 810,000 distinct CDR3 sequences, roughly 34% of them seen just once; the ten biggest clones take up 13%. Germline V lookup: CDR1 SGHDN, CDR2 FVKESK. The CDR3 covers 15 residues. Sequencing was carried out using blood. J is TRBJ2-2 and V is TRBV14; D might be TRBD1 (6 bases). The sequence derives from a young man in good health. CDR3 DNA: TGTACCAGCAGCGAAGGGACACCCAGACCCGGGGAGCTGTTTTTT. Protein product: CTSSEGTPRPGELFF.